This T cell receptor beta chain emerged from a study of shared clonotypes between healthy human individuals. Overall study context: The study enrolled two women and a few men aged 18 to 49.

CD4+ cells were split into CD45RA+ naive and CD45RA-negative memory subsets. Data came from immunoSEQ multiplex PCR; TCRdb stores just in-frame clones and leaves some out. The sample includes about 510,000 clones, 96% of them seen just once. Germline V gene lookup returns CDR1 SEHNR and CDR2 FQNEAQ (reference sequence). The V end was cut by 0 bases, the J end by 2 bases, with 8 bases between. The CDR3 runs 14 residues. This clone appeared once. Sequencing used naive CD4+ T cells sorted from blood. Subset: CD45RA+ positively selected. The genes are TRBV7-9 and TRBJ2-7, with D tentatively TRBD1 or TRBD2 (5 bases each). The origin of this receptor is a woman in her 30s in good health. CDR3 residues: CASSLAGPPYEQYF. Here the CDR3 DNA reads TGTGCCAGCAGCTTAGCGGGACCGCCCTACGAGCAGTACTTC.